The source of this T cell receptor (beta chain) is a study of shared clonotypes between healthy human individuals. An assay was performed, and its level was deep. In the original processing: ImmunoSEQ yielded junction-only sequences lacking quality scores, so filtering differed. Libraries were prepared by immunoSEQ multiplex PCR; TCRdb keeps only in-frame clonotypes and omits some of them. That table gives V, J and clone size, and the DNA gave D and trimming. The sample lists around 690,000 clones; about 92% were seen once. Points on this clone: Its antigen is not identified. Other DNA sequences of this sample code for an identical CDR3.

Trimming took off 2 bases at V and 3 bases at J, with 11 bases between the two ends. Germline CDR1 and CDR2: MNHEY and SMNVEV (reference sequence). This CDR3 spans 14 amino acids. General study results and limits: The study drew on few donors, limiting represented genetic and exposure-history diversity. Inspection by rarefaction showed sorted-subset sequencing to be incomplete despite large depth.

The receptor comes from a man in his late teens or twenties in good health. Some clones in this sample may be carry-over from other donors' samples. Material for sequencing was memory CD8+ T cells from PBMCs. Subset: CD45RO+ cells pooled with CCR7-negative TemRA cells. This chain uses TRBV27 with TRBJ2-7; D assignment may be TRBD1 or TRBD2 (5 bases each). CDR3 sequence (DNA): TGTGCCAGCAGTTTACGAGGGGCGGGCTACGAGCAGTACTTC. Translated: CASSLRGAGYEQYF.